A selection of T cell receptor beta chains follows, all from one sample in a study of blood T cell repertoires in COVID-19. Measured with immunoSEQ multiplex PCR; TCRdb has only the in-frame clones, and not every one. The sample yields under 50,000 clones, 77% seen once. Input material: peripheral blood. Receptor source: a human donor with active or convalescent COVID-19. The donor label of this sample is uncertain. Both conserved end residues are part of each CDR3. D genes are given only for firm matches. Size tells how often a clone was seen (once, few, many) or the class of an expanded clone, and some rows leave it out.

v_call	cdr3_length	d_call	j_call	clone_size	cdr3_nt	cdr3_aa
TRBV3-1/TRBV3-2	12	-	TRBJ2-3	-	TGTGCCAGCAGCCAAGGGGAGACTACGCAGTATTTT	CASSQGETTQYF
TRBV10-3	15	TRBD2	TRBJ2-3	-	TGTGCCATCAGTGAGTCTGTTGCGGGAGGAGATACGCAGTATTTT	CAISESVAGGDTQYF
TRBV6-1	14	TRBD1	TRBJ2-7	-	TGTGCCAGCAGTGAAGCGGGACAGGGGTACGAGCAGTACTTC	CASSEAGQGYEQYF
TRBV4-1	15	TRBD2	TRBJ2-1	-	TGCGCCAGCAGCCAACCAGGGACTAGACACAATGAGCAGTTCTTC	CASSQPGTRHNEQFF
TRBV21-1	12	-	TRBJ1-4	-	TGTGCCAGCAGCATAAAGAGTGAAAAACTGTTTTTT	CASSIKSEKLFF
TRBV4-1	15	-	TRBJ1-4	-	TGCGCCAGCAGCCCTTTCGGGGTGGCTAATGAAAAACTGTTTTTT	CASSPFGVANEKLFF
TRBV4-3	17	-	TRBJ2-2	-	TGCGCCAGCAGCCAAGATTATGAGGCAGCCCCTACCGGGGAGCTGTTTTTT	CASSQDYEAAPTGELFF
TRBV4-2	16	TRBD2	TRBJ2-7	-	TGTGCCAGCAGCCAAGCGGCTAGCGGGGCCTCCTACGAGCAGTACTTC	CASSQAASGASYEQYF
TRBV15	15	-	TRBJ2-2	-	TGTGCCACCAGCGGTTGGACACCGAACACCGGGGAGCTGTTTTTT	CATSGWTPNTGELFF
TRBV12-5	14	TRBD1	TRBJ2-3	-	TGTGCTAGTGGTCGGGACAGTCACACAGATACGCAGTATTTT	CASGRDSHTDTQYF
TRBV3-1/TRBV3-2	17	TRBD2	TRBJ2-5	-	TGTGCCAGCAGCCAAGATACGGCGGGAGTGAAACAAGAGACCCAGTACTTC	CASSQDTAGVKQETQYF
TRBV5-4	14	-	TRBJ1-6	-	TGTGCCAGCAGCTTGTGGGCCTCGGGGTCACCCCTCCACTTT	CASSLWASGSPLHF
TRBV5-4	12	-	TRBJ2-1	-	TGTGCCAGCAGCTTGCAGGGCGGTGAGCAGTTCTTC	CASSLQGGEQFF
TRBV11-2	16	-	TRBJ2-1	-	TGTGCCAGCAGCTTAGAGGTCGGGAGCTCCTACAATGAGCAGTTCTTC	CASSLEVGSSYNEQFF
TRBV21-1	15	-	TRBJ2-7	-	TGTGCCAGCAGCAAAACCGGGACAGGGGTGGACGAGCAGTACTTC	CASSKTGTGVDEQYF
TRBV7-2	16	TRBD1	TRBJ1-4	-	TGTGCCAGCAGCTCCGAATACTGGACAGGGAACGAAAAACTGTTTTTT	CASSSEYWTGNEKLFF
TRBV30	12	-	TRBJ1-6	-	TGTGCCTGGAGTGGAGATAATTCACCCCTCCACTTT	CAWSGDNSPLHF
TRBV27	17	-	TRBJ2-3	-	TGTGCCAGCAGTTTAAGGAGTCTAGAGGTCCGGGCAGATACGCAGTATTTT	CASSLRSLEVRADTQYF
TRBV12-5	15	-	TRBJ1-4	few	TGTGCTAGTGGTTTGGGGGGCGCAACTAATGAAAAACTGTTTTTT	CASGLGGATNEKLFF
TRBV19	12	-	TRBJ1-4	-	TGTGCCACCAGGGGCGATAATGAAAAACTGTTTTTT	CATRGDNEKLFF
TRBV4-3	15	-	TRBJ2-1	few	TGCGCCAGCAGCCCTATTGCGGGCGGGAACAATGAGCAGTTCTTC	CASSPIAGGNNEQFF
TRBV18	18	-	TRBJ2-3	-	TGTGCCAGCTCACCGGCCATTGGACGGCGCGGACACACAGATACGCAGTATTTT	CASSPAIGRRGHTDTQYF
TRBV6-6	12	-	TRBJ1-1	-	TGTGCCAGCTCCCCGGGGAACACTGAAGCTTTCTTT	CASSPGNTEAFF
TRBV7-2	15	TRBD1	TRBJ1-5	once	TGTGCCAGCAGCTTTGGGACAGGGGGGAGACAGCCCCAGCATTTT	CASSFGTGGRQPQHF
TRBV19	15	TRBD1	TRBJ1-5	-	TGTGCCAGTATCCGGGGACAGGGGGCAAATCAGCCCCAGCATTTT	CASIRGQGANQPQHF
TRBV5-4	16	-	TRBJ2-7	-	TGTGCCAGCAGCTTGAATGGCAGGGGCGTTCAATACGAGCAGTACTTC	CASSLNGRGVQYEQYF
TRBV12-3/TRBV12-4	13	TRBD2	TRBJ2-5	-	TGTGCCAGCAGGGGGACTAGCGGAGAGACCCAGTACTTC	CASRGTSGETQYF
TRBV19	13	-	TRBJ2-3	-	TGTGCCAGTAATACCCAAGGGGGAAATACGCAGTATTTT	CASNTQGGNTQYF
TRBV11-3	17	TRBD2	TRBJ2-2	-	TGTGCCAGCAGCCCAAAGGGGACTAGCGGGGGTACCGGGGAGCTGTTTTTT	CASSPKGTSGGTGELFF
TRBV12-5	14	-	TRBJ2-7	-	-	CASGLFGTGSPRYF
TRBV5-4	14	-	TRBJ1-2	-	TGTGCCAGCAGCTTGGAAGCGGGGAACTATGGCTACACCTTC	CASSLEAGNYGYTF
TRBV5-1	15	TRBD1	TRBJ2-1	-	TGCGCCAGCAGCTTGGACGACAGGGTTAGTCCTAAGCAGTTCTTC	CASSLDDRVSPKQFF
TRBV27	18	-	TRBJ1-3	-	TGTGCCAGCAGTCTTAGGGGGGAGGGACGCCGCTCTGGAAACACCATATATTTT	CASSLRGEGRRSGNTIYF
TRBV27	16	-	TRBJ1-5	-	TGTGCCAGCAGTCGCTATGGACAGAATAGCAATCAGCCCCAGCATTTT	CASSRYGQNSNQPQHF
TRBV2	13	TRBD2	TRBJ2-1	once	TGTGCAAAGGGGGGTGCTAGCGGGAGCGAGCAGTTCTTC	CAKGGASGSEQFF